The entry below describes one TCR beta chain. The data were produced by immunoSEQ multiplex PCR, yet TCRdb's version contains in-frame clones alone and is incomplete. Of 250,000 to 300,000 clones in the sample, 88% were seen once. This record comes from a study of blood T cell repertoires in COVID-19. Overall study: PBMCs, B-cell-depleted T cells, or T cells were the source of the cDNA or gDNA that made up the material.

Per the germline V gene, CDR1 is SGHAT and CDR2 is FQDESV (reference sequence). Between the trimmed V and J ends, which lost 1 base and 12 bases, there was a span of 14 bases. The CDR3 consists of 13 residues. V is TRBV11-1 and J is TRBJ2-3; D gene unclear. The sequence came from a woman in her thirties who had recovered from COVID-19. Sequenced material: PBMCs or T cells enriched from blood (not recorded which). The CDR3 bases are TGTGCCAGCAGCTTAGGAGACACCGGTTATCAGTATTTT. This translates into CASSLGDTGYQYF.